This T cell receptor beta chain stems from a study of cytomegalovirus exposure and HLA in healthy donors. The primer mix had 60 Vbeta and 13 Jbeta primers. Generated by immunoSEQ multiplex PCR, the TCRdb table keeps only in-frame clones and is missing some. The data show 95,000 to 100,000 clones, with around 83% seen just once and under 5% held by the top ten. This clone has just one count. CDR1 is SNHLY and CDR2 is FYNNEI in the germline V gene. After removal of 6 bases from V and 4 bases from J, the junction contained 8 bases not matched to a gene. The CDR3 has 14 residues. This chain connects TRBV2 to TRBJ2-5; 7 bases match TRBD1. Source material: PBMCs. The clonotype originates from a man aged 30 to 45 in good health and CMV-seronegative. The CDR3 loop is CASRVIAGGETQYF. In nucleotides, the CDR3 is TGTGCCAGCAGGGTTATTGCAGGGGGAGAGACCCAGTACTTC.